A single sample gave rise to the 12 T cell receptor beta chains below, sequenced in a study of T cells in localized non-small cell lung cancer. Method: immunoSEQ multiplex PCR; TCRdb's copy keeps in-frame clones and lacks some. The data show 2,000 or so clones, around 18% seen once. The material was lung tumor tissue, obtained before any cancer treatment. All receptors derive from a male donor at least 60 years old with stage I lung adenocarcinoma.

In this sample, this clone is medium-sized. The rearrangement links TRBV11-3 to TRBJ2-2; a weak D match, TRBD1 (6 bases). Germline V gene lookup returns CDR1 SGHNT and CDR2 YENEEA. V dropped 6 bases and J dropped 5 bases, with 16 bases sitting between them. This CDR3 has 15 amino acids. The CDR3 loop is CASRPLDSYTGELFF. The CDR3, as DNA: TGTGCCAGCAGACCGTTGGACAGCTATACCGGGGAGCTGTTTTTT.

This clone occurred a few times. The V gene is TRBV11-3, the J gene TRBJ2-2; no reliable D call. Per germline, CDR1 SGHNT and CDR2 YENEEA. The V end was cut by 2 bases, the J end by 0 bases, with 7 bases between. This CDR3 has 15 residues. Here the CDR3 DNA reads TGTGCCAGCAGCTTAAATGCGGCGAACACCGGGGAGCTGTTTTTT. It translates to CASSLNAANTGELFF.

V usage is TRBV30 and J usage is TRBJ2-2; TRBD1 or TRBD2 may be the D gene (7 bases each). The CDR3 length is 13 residues. The V end was cut by 5 bases, the J end by 5 bases, with 12 bases between. In germline, CDR1 is GTSNPN, CDR2 SVGIG (reference sequence). CDR3 residues: CAWQGEGTGELFF. CDR3 bases: TGTGCCTGGCAGGGGGAGGGGACCGGGGAGCTGTTTTTT.

This clone was counted only a few times. The CDR3, as DNA: TGTGCCAGCTCCCGGGACAGGGACACAGATACGCAGTATTTT. Amino acid sequence: CASSRDRDTDTQYF. The V and J genes are TRBV11-3 and TRBJ2-3; 9 nucleotides agree with TRBD1. Germline CDR1 and CDR2: SGHNT and YENEEA. The junction had 5 bases not matched to a gene; V was cut back by 8 bases and J by 2 bases. This CDR3 is built from 14 residues. The full variable domain, rest sourced from reference TRBV11-3 and TRBJ2-3, is EAGVVQSPRYKIIEKKQPVAFWCNPISGHNTLYWYLQNLGQGPELLIRYENEEAVDDSQLPKDRFSAERLKGVDSTLKIQPAELGDSAVYLCASSRDRDTDTQYFGPGTRLTVL.

V gene TRBV1 combines with J gene TRBJ2-7; TRBD2 is the table's D call, not checked against the DNA. TRBV1 is classified as a pseudogene. The CDR3 loop spans 18 amino acids. The CDR3 spells CASSQETQRGSRSYEQYF. DNA of the CDR3: TGCGCCAGCAGCCAAGAAACCCAGCGGGGGTCTCGCTCCTACGAGCAGTACTTC.

This clone has only a few counts. The chain carries TRBV11-3 and TRBJ1-4; TRBD1 matches 8 bases. The junction had 5 bases not matched to a gene; V was cut back by 5 bases and J by 0 bases. Germline V gives CDR1 SGHNT, CDR2 YENEEA. The CDR3 is 16 residues long. CDR3 DNA sequence: TGTGCCAGCAGCCGCGGACAGGGCTCAACTAATGAAAAACTGTTTTTT. Its translation: CASSRGQGSTNEKLFF. Combining the CDR3 with reference TRBV11-3 and TRBJ1-4 gives the whole variable domain EAGVVQSPRYKIIEKKQPVAFWCNPISGHNTLYWYLQNLGQGPELLIRYENEEAVDDSQLPKDRFSAERLKGVDSTLKIQPAELGDSAVYLCASSRGQGSTNEKLFFGSGTQLSVL.

V usage is TRBV28 and J usage is TRBJ1-2; D gene unclear. The CDR3 loop spans 13 amino acids. V was clipped by 3 bases and J by 7 bases, with 12 bases between them. CDR1 MDHEN and CDR2 SYDVKM come from the germline V gene. The CDR3 nucleotides are TGTGCCAGCAGTTTGGAGGCAGGTCGTGGCTACACCTTC. Translating gives CASSLEAGRGYTF.

This clone qualifies as medium-sized. The V call is TRBV9, the J call TRBJ1-6; D is undetermined. This CDR3 spans 16 amino acids. Trimming removed 3 bases from V and 0 bases from J, with 10 bases in between. The germline V gene encodes CDR1 SGDLS and CDR2 YYNGEE. CDR3 amino acids: CASSDGLSSYNSPLHF. CDR3 coding DNA: TGTGCCAGCAGCGACGGGCTGAGCTCCTATAATTCACCCCTCCACTTT.

V and J are TRBV7-1 and TRBJ2-3; D possibly corresponds to TRBD2 (5 bases). TRBV7-1 qualifies as an ORF whose function is uncertain. There are 14 residues in the CDR3. Trimming stripped 4 bases from V and 4 bases from J, with 12 bases between. The CDR3 sequence is CASSLGLAPDTQYF. The CDR3 nucleotides read TGTGCCAGCAGCTTAGGGCTAGCCCCAGATACGCAGTATTTT.

There are a few counts of this clone. The chain is built from TRBV6-8 and TRBJ1-6; D is possibly TRBD1 (6 bases). The CDR3 contains 17 residues. Germline values: CDR1 MNHGY, CDR2 SAAAGT. The V and J ends lost 4 bases and 3 bases respectively, with 16 bases between them. The CDR3 bases are TGTGCCAGCAGTTCCCGACAGGAACTAGGCTATAATTCACCCCTCCACTTT. It encodes CASSSRQELGYNSPLHF.

This clone was counted only a few times. This rearrangement joins TRBV11-3 to TRBJ2-7; D ambiguous. V dropped 5 bases and J dropped 1 base, with 15 bases sitting between them. Germline V gives CDR1 SGHNT, CDR2 YENEEA. The CDR3 extends over 15 amino acids. The DNA for the CDR3 is TGTGCCAGCAGCCAAGCTTTAGGCAGATCCTACGAGCAGTACTTC. This translates into CASSQALGRSYEQYF.

This clone is labeled hyperexpanded. This chain links TRBV18 with TRBJ2-5; possible D gene TRBD2, 6 bases. The germline gives CDR1 KGHSH, CDR2 LQKENI. Trimming took 6 bases from V and 7 from J, leaving 24 bases between them. The CDR3 is 16 residues long. CDR3 sequence (DNA): TGTGCCAGCTCCATGATGGACTATCAGGACGGGGGGACCCAGTACTTC. This gives the protein CASSMMDYQDGGTQYF. The full variable domain, in which reference TRBV18 and TRBJ2-5 provide the parts outside the CDR3, is NAGVMQNPRHLVRRRGQEARLRCSPMKGHSHVYWYRQLPEEGLKFMVYLQKENIIDESGMPKERFSAEFPKEGPSILRIQQVVRGDSAAYFCASSMMDYQDGGTQYFGPGTRLLVL.